The entry that follows covers one T cell receptor (beta chain) sequence. Its antigen is not known. These data originate in a study of cytomegalovirus exposure and HLA in healthy donors. Across the whole study: Within the Caucasian-associated ancestry cluster were roughly 82% of the 398 genotyped donors. Study-level findings and limits: Further analysis was carried out later, and it showed several of the most significant clusters appearing linked to common viral pathogens.

The PCR ran on 60 Vbeta and 13 Jbeta primers. In the original workflow: In a later analysis, the count reached roughly 80 million unique TCR beta chains, with about 12 million shared. TCRdb keeps only in-frame clones here, not all; method: immunoSEQ multiplex PCR. That table furnishes V, J and clone size, whereas the DNA furnished D and trimming. The table includes some 150,000 clones, approximately 80% detected once. Among the donors, all were healthy bone marrow donors. CDR3 length equals 13 residues. Germline trimming cut 5 bases from V and 3 bases from J; bases unmatched to any gene: 4. Germline CDR1 SQVTM, CDR2 ANQGSEA.

The chain combines TRBV29-1 with TRBJ2-3; 8 nucleotides align to TRBD1. The clonotype originates from a young woman in good health and CMV-seronegative. The specimen sequenced was PBMCs. The chain's CDR3 is CSVLRTGTDTQYF. For the CDR3, the DNA is TGCAGCGTTTTGCGGACAGGGACAGATACGCAGTATTTT.